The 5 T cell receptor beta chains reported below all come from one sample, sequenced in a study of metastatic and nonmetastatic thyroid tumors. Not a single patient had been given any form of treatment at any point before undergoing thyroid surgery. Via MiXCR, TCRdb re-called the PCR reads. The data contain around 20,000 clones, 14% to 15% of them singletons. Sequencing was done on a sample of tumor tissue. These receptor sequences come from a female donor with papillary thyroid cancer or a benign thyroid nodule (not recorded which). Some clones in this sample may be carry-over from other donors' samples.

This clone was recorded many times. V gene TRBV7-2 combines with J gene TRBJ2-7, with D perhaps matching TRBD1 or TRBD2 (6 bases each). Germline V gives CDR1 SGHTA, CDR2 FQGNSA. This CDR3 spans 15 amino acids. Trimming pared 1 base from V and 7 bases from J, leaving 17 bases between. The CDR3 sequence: CASSLELRQGREQYF. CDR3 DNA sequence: TGTGCCAGCAGCTTAGAACTCCGTCAGGGGAGGGAGCAGTACTTC.

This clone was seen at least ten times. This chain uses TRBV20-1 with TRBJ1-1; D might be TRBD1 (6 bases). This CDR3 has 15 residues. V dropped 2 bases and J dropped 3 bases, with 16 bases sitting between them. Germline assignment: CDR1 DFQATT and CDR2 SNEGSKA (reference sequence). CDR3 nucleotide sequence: TGCAGTGCTAGATCGGGCAGGGGAGGAGACACTGAAGCTTTCTTT. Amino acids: CSARSGRGGDTEAFF.

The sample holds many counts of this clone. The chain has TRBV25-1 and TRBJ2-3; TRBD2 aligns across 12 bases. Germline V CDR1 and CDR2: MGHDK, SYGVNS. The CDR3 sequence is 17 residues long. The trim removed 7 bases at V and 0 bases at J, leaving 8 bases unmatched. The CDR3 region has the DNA TGTGCCAGCAAGACTAGCGGGAGCTCCTTAAGCACAGATACGCAGTATTTT. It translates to CASKTSGSSLSTDTQYF. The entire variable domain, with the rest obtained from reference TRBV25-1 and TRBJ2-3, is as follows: EADIYQTPRYLVIGTGKKITLECSQTMGHDKMYWYQQDPGMELHLIHYSYGVNSTEKGDLSSESTVSRIRTEHFPLTLESARPSHTSQYLCASKTSGSSLSTDTQYFGPGTRLTVL.

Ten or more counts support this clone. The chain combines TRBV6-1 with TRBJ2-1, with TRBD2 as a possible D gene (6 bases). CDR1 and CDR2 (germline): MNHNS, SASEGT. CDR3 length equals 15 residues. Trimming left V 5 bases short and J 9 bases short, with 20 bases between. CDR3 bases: TGTGCCAGCAGTCAAACGGGACTCCAAGTGGGTGAGCAGTTCTTC. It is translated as CASSQTGLQVGEQFF.

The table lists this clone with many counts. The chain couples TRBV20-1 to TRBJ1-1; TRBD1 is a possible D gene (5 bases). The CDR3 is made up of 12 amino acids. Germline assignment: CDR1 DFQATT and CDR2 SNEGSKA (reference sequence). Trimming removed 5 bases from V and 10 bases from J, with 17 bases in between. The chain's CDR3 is CSAGQGGGTAFF. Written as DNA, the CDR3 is TGCAGTGCTGGCCAGGGTGGAGGGACAGCTTTCTTT.